Shown below are 5 T cell receptor beta chains from a single sample sequenced in a study of STAT5B mutations in CD4+ large granular lymphocyte leukemia. Assay: immunoSEQ multiplex PCR; the TCRdb copy retains only in-frame clones and omits some. In the table there are 30,000 or so clones, around 76% of which are singletons. Sequencing used CD4+ T cells from blood buffy coats. All receptors come from a human donor in good health.

This clone turned up a few times. The chain employs TRBV29-1 and TRBJ2-2; D unclear. The CDR3 covers 13 residues. V lost 3 bases and J lost 0, with 5 bases in between. Germline V lookup: CDR1 SQVTM, CDR2 ANQGSEA. The CDR3 DNA is TGCAGCGTTGACAGAGCGAACACCGGGGAGCTGTTTTTT. Protein product: CSVDRANTGELFF.

The rearrangement links TRBV6-6 to TRBJ2-5; TRBD1 matches 9 bases. The DNA end is more similar to TRBJ2-7, so the J call may be wrong. The germline gives CDR1 MNHNY, CDR2 SVGAGI (reference sequence). The CDR3 spans 14 residues. The CDR3 here is CASSAPGQGYEQYF. The CDR3 DNA follows: TGTGCCAGCAGTGCCCCGGGACAGGGATACGAGCAGTACTTC.

The V call is TRBV5-4, the J call TRBJ2-2, with TRBD1 as a possible D gene (6 bases). Germline-derived CDR1 and CDR2 are SGHNT and YYREEE (reference sequence). The CDR3 contains 15 residues. V lost 1 base to trimming and J lost 0 bases, with 7 bases between them. CDR3 coding DNA: TGTGCCAGCAGCTTGACAGGGCCGAACACCGGGGAGCTGTTTTTT. This encodes CASSLTGPNTGELFF.

V gene TRBV4-2 combines with J gene TRBJ1-2; D is unclear. The CDR3 is made up of 15 amino acids. Germline loops: CDR1 LGHNA, CDR2 YNFKEQ. V lost 2 bases to trimming and J lost 1 base, with 11 bases between them. The CDR3 loop reads CASSQLLDGNYGYTF. DNA for the CDR3: TGTGCCAGCAGCCAACTATTGGACGGTAACTATGGCTACACCTTC.

The chain employs TRBV5-8 and TRBJ2-1; D is perhaps TRBD1 (6 bases). The length of the CDR3 is 16 residues. The germline CDR1 and CDR2 sequences are SGHTS and YDEGEE. Between the trimmed V and J ends, which lost 2 bases and 0 bases, there was a span of 12 bases. CDR3 nucleotide sequence: TGTGCCAGCAGCTTTTGGGGGACAAACTCCTACAATGAGCAGTTCTTC. This translates into CASSFWGTNSYNEQFF.